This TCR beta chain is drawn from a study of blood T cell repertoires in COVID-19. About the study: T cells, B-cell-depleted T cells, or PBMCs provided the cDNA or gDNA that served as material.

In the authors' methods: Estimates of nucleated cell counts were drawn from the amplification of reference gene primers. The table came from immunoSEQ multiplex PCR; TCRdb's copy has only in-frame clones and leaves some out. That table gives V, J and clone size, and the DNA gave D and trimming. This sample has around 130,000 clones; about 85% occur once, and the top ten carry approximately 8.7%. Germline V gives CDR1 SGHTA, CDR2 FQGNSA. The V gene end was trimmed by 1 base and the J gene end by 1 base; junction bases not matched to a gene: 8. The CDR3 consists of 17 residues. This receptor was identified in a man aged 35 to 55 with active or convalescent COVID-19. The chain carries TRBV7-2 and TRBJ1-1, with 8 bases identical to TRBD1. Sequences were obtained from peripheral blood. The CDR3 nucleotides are TGTGCCAGCAGCTTAGGCAGGGGGCGGTTCTCGAACACTGAAGCTTTCTTT. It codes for CASSLGRGRFSNTEAFF.